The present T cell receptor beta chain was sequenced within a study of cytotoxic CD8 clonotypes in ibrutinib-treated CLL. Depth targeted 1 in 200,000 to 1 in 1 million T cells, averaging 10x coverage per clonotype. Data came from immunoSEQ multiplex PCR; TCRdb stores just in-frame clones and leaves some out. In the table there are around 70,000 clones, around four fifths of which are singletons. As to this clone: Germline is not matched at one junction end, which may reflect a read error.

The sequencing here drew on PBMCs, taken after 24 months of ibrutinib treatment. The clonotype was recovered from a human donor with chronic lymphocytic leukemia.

DNA for the CDR3: TGTGCCAGCAGGGAAGACACCGGGGGTGGCGAATACGAGCAGTACTTC. It codes for CASREDTGGGEYEQYF. The chain joins TRBV2 to TRBJ2-7; the D gene is possibly TRBD2 (6 bases). Germline CDR1 reads SNHLY; CDR2 reads FYNNEI. The CDR3 totals 16 residues.